This T cell receptor (beta chain) originates from a study of CD8 T cells in ankylosing spondylitis. It was by quantitative 5'-RACE with molecular barcodes that TCR beta libraries were made. TCRdb reprocessed the 5' RACE reads with MiXCR, giving one entry per CDR3 protein. The sample has just under 350,000 distinct CDR3 sequences; under 15% are singletons. Study-wide points: Among TCR beta sequences, a motif of eight highly homologous variants appeared characteristic of ankylosing spondylitis blood. Some motif variants were previously reported in reactive arthritis synovial fluid and blood.

The CDR3 is 15 amino acids. Germline V gene sequence: CDR1 SGHTA, CDR2 FQGNSA. V trimming: 2 bases; J trimming: 2 bases; junction bases outside the gene matches: 5. For this clonotype: Its antigen is still unknown.

The source of this sequence is a male donor with ankylosing spondylitis or in good health (not recorded which). The genes are TRBV7-2 and TRBJ2-5; TRBD2 agrees at 7 bases. Sequencing was performed on blood, either unsorted or a sorted T cell fraction (not recorded which). In DNA form, the CDR3 reads TGTGCCAGCAGCTTATCAGCGGGACCTCAAGAGACCCAGTACTTC. Protein sequence: CASSLSAGPQETQYF.